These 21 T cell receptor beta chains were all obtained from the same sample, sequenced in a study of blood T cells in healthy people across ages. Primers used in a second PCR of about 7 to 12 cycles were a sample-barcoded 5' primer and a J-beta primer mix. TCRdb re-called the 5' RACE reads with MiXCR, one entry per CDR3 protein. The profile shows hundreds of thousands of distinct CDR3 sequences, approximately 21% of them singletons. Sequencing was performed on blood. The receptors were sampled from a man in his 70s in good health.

The CDR3 DNA sequence: TGTGCCAGCAGCATTATGGCCGGGACATACGATAAAATATACAATCAGCCCCAGCATTTT. This sequence encodes CASSIMAGTYDKIYNQPQHF. The chain carries TRBV21-1 and TRBJ1-5; TRBD1, as called in the table, went unchecked against the DNA. TRBV21-1 has pseudogene status. This CDR3 has 20 residues.

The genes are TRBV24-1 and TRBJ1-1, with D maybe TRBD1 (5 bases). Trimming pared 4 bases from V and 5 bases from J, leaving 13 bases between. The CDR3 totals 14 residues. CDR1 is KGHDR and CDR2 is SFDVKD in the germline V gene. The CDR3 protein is CATSEGGAKTEAFF. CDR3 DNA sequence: TGTGCCACCAGTGAAGGAGGGGCGAAGACTGAAGCTTTCTTT.

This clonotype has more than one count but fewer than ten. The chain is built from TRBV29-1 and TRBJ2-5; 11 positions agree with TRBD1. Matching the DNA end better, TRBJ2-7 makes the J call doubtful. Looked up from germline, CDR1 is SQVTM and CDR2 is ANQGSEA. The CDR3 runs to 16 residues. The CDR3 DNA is TGCAGCGTTGAAGGTCCCGGACAGGGGGCGCAGTACGAGCAGTACTTC. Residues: CSVEGPGQGAQYEQYF.

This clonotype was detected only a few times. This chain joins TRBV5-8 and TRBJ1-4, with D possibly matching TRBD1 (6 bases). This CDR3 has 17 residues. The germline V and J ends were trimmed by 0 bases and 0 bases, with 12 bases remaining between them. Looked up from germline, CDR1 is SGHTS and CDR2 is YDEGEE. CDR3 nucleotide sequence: TGTGCCAGCAGCTTGGGCGGGGGCTCTGCAACTAATGAAAAACTGTTTTTT. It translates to CASSLGGGSATNEKLFF.

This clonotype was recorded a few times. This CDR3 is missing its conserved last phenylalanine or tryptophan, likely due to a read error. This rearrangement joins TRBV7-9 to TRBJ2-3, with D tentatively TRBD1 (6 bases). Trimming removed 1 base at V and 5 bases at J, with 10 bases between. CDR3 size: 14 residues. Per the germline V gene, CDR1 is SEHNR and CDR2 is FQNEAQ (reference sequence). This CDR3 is CASSLDRDLDTQYL. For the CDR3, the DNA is TGTGCCAGCAGCTTAGACAGGGACCTAGATACGCAGTATTTG.

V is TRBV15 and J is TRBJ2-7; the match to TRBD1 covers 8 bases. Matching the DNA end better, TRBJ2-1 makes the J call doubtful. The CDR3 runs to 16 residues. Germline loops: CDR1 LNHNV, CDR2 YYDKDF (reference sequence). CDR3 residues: CATSRGGNRQGNEQFF. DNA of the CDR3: TGTGCCACCAGCAGAGGCGGGAACAGACAGGGGAATGAGCAGTTCTTC.

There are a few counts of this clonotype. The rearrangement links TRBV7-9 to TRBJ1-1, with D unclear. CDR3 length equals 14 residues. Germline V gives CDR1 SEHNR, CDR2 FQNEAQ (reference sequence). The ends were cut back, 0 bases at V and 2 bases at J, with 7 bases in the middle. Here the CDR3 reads CASSLAHFNTEAFF. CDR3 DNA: TGTGCCAGCAGCTTAGCCCATTTTAACACTGAAGCTTTCTTT.

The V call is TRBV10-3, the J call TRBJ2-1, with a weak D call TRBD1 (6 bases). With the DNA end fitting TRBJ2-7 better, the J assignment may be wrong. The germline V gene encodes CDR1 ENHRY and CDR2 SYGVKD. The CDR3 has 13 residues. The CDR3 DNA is TGTGCCATCAGTGAGGACAGGATATACGAGCAGTACGTC. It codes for CAISEDRIYEQYV.

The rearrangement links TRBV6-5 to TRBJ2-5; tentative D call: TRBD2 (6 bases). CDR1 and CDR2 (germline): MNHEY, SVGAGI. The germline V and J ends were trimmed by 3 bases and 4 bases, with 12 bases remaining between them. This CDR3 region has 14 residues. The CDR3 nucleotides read TGTGCCAGCAGTTATACTAGCAACGGAGAGACCCAGTACTTC. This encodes CASSYTSNGETQYF.

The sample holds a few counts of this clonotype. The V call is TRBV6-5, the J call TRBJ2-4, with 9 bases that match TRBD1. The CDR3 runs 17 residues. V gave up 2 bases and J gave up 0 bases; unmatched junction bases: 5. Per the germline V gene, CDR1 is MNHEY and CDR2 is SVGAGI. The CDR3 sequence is CASSYNRGQGAKNIQYF. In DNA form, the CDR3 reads TGTGCCAGCAGTTACAACAGGGGGCAGGGAGCCAAAAACATTCAGTACTTC.

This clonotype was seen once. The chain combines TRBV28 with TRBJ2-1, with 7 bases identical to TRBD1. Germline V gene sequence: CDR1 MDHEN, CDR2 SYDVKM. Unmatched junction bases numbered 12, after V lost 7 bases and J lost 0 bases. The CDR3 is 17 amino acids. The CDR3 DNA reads TGTGCCAGCATCGACAGGGTTCGGATGAGCTCCTACAATGAGCAGTTCTTC. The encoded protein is CASIDRVRMSSYNEQFF.

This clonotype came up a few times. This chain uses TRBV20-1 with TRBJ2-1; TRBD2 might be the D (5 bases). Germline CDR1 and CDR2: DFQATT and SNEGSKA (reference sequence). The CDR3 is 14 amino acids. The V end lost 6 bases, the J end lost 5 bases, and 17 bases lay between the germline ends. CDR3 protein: CSALQFGSHNEQFF. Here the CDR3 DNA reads TGCAGTGCCCTCCAGTTTGGGAGTCACAATGAGCAGTTCTTC.

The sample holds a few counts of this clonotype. Here the CDR3 reads CASSIASQETQYF. The CDR3, as DNA: TGTGCCAGTAGTATAGCCAGCCAAGAGACCCAGTACTTC. The chain employs TRBV19 and TRBJ2-5; no reliable D call. The V and J ends lost 1 base and 1 base respectively, with 4 bases between them. There are 13 residues in the CDR3. Germline CDR1 is LNHDA and CDR2 is SQIVND (reference sequence).

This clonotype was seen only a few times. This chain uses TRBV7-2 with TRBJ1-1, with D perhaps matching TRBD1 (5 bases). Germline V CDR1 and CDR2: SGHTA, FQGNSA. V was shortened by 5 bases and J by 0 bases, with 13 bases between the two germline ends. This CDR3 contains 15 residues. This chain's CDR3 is CASSLHGTVNTEAFF. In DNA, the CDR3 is TGTGCCAGCAGCCTACACGGGACCGTGAACACTGAAGCTTTCTTT.

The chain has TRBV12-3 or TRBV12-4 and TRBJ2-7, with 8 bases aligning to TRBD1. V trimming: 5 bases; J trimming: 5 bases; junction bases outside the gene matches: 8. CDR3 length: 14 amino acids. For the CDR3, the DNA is TGTGCCAGCAGTCTCGGACAGGGCCGAGACGAGCAGTACTTC. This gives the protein CASSLGQGRDEQYF.

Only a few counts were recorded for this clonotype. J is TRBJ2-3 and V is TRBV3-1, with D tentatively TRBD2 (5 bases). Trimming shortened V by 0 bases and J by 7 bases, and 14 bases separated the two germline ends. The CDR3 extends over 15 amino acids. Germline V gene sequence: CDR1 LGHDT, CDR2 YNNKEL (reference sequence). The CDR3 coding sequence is TGTGCCAGCAGCCAAGAACCCGGGGATCGGCATACGCAGTATTTT. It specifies CASSQEPGDRHTQYF.

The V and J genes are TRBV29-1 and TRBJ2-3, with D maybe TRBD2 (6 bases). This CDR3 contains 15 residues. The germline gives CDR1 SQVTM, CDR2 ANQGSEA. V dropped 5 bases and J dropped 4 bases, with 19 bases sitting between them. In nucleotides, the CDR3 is TGCAGCGTTTTCGACAGCGGGCGCCTACCAGATACGCAGTATTTT. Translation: CSVFDSGRLPDTQYF.

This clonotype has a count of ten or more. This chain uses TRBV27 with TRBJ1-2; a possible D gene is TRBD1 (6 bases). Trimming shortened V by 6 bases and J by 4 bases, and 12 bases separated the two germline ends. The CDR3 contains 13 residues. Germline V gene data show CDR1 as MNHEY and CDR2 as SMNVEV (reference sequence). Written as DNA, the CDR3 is TGTGCCAGCAGCTCCACAGGGACCTATGGCTACACCTTC. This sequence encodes CASSSTGTYGYTF.

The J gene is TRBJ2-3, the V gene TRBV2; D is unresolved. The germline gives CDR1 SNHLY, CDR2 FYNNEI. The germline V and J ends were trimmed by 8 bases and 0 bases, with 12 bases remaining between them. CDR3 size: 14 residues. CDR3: CASLAAASTDTQYF. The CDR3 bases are TGTGCCAGCTTAGCCGCTGCTAGCACAGATACGCAGTATTTT.

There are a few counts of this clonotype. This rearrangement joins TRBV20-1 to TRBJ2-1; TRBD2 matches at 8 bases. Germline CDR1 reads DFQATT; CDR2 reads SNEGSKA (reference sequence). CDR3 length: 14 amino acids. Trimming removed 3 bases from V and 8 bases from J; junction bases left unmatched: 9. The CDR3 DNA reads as TGCAGTGCTAGGCGGCTAGCGGGTGTCGATGAGCAGTTCTTC. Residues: CSARRLAGVDEQFF.

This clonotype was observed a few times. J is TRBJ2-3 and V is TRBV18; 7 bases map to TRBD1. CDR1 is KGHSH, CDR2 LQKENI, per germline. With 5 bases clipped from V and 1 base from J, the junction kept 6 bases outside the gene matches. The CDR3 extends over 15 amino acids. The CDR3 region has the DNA TGTGCCAGCTCATCTGGGACAGACCGCACAGATACGCAGTATTTT. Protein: CASSSGTDRTDTQYF. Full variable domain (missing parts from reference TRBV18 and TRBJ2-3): NAGVMQNPRHLVRRRGQEARLRCSPMKGHSHVYWYRQLPEEGLKFMVYLQKENIIDESGMPKERFSAEFPKEGPSILRIQQVVRGDSAAYFCASSSGTDRTDTQYFGPGTRLTVL.